The 27 T cell receptor beta chains listed next were all sequenced from one sample in a study of shared clonotypes between healthy human individuals (dated by TCRdb to about 2020). Library generation was performed with the immunoSEQ multiplex PCR assay. In its TCRdb copy, this immuneACCESS table keeps in-frame sequences only and misses some clones. Where compared with another copy, unresolved V genes explain less than half of these, and the others have no known cause. The sample includes hundreds of thousands of clones, with over 65% observed a single time. The biggest ten clones account for approximately 10% of the sample. The sequenced sample was memory CD4+ T cells sorted from blood. The intended sense of this specimen's cell subset or site label: CD45RA-negative fraction. These receptors all come from a man younger than 40 in good health.

The gene calls are TRBV11-2 and TRBJ2-7; a possible D gene is TRBD2 (6 bases). CDR3 length: 14 residues. Deletions cut 1 base from V and 9 bases from J, with 16 bases between. Germline values: CDR1 SGHAT, CDR2 FQNNGV. This CDR3 reads CASSLGLGGRGQYF. The CDR3 region has the DNA TGTGCCAGCAGCTTAGGCTTGGGAGGAAGGGGGCAGTACTTC.

In this sample, this clone turned up once. The J gene is TRBJ1-4, the V gene TRBV7-2; D is unclear. CDR3 length: 14 amino acids. V was cut by 6 bases and J by 8 bases, with 16 bases left in between. Per the germline V gene, CDR1 is SGHTA and CDR2 is FQGNSA. Here the CDR3 reads CASRFQAPGEKLFF. The CDR3, as DNA: TGTGCCAGCAGATTTCAGGCACCCGGAGAAAAACTGTTTTTT.

This clone was detected only once. This chain uses TRBV6-1 with TRBJ1-2; TRBD1 is a possible D gene (6 bases). Per the germline V gene, CDR1 is MNHNS and CDR2 is SASEGT. The ends were cut back, 0 bases at V and 5 bases at J, with 7 bases in the middle. The CDR3 consists of 13 residues. The CDR3 sequence is CASSEATGYGYTF. CDR3 sequence (DNA): TGTGCCAGCAGTGAAGCCACAGGGTATGGCTACACCTTC.

The chain has TRBV7-2 and TRBJ2-3; 8 bases agree with TRBD1. Looked up from germline, CDR1 is SGHTA and CDR2 is FQGNSA. The CDR3 has 16 residues. With V trimmed by 4 bases and J by 1 base, 7 bases remained unmatched. The CDR3 loop reads CASSSHTGGGTDTQYF. The CDR3 bases are TGTGCCAGCAGCTCCCATACAGGGGGTGGCACAGATACGCAGTATTTT.

The rearrangement links TRBV29-1 to TRBJ2-2; a weak D match, TRBD2 (5 bases). This CDR3 region has 12 residues. The ends were cut back, 2 bases at V and 6 bases at J, with 7 bases in the middle. CDR1 and CDR2 (germline): SQVTM, ANQGSEA. The CDR3 bases are TGCAGCGTTGAACTAGCCGCCGGGGAGCTGTTTTTT. Its protein product is CSVELAAGELFF.

CDR3 in amino acids: CASSPSRQGTREQYF. The CDR3 DNA sequence: TGTGCCAGCAGCCCTTCCCGACAGGGCACGAGGGAGCAGTACTTC. The V call is TRBV5-6, the J call TRBJ2-7; 7 nucleotides agree with TRBD1. The CDR3 runs to 15 residues. Germline CDR1 SGHDT, CDR2 YYEEEE. V trimming: 4 bases; J trimming: 7 bases; junction bases outside the gene matches: 14.

The chain is built from TRBV5-1 and TRBJ1-1; D gene ambiguous. V gave up 0 bases and J gave up 2 bases, with 26 bases separating them. This CDR3 is 20 amino acids long. Looked up from germline, CDR1 is SGHRS and CDR2 is YFSETQ. CDR3 region: CASSLGTGFRRSGRNTEAFF. CDR3 bases: TGCGCCAGCAGCTTGGGGACGGGGTTTAGGCGTTCGGGGAGAAACACTGAAGCTTTCTTT.

The genes are TRBV27 and TRBJ1-5; D is possibly TRBD1 (5 bases). Per the germline V gene, CDR1 is MNHEY and CDR2 is SMNVEV (reference sequence). The CDR3 runs 13 residues. Trimming removed 8 bases from V and 7 bases from J, with 15 bases in between. In DNA, the CDR3 is TGTGCCAGCGGGGCAGGGTGGACCCAGCCCCAGCATTTT. Translation gives CASGAGWTQPQHF.

The rearrangement joins TRBV11-2 to TRBJ2-7, with 11 bases identical to TRBD2. The V gene end was trimmed by 5 bases and the J gene end by 4 bases; junction bases not matched to a gene: 7. This CDR3 is built from 15 residues. Germline values: CDR1 SGHAT, CDR2 FQNNGV. The CDR3 loop is CASSLRLAGPYEQYF. Here the CDR3 DNA reads TGTGCCAGCAGCCTTAGACTAGCGGGACCTTACGAGCAGTACTTC.

The rearrangement joins TRBV5-1 to TRBJ2-7; 8 bases line up with TRBD1. V dropped 2 bases and J dropped 6; count of bases not matched to a gene: 1. From germline, CDR1 is SGHRS and CDR2 YFSETQ. This CDR3 spans 12 amino acids. CDR3 coding DNA: TGCGCCAGCAGCTTCACAGGGGGCGAGCAGTACTTC. Translated: CASSFTGGEQYF. The entire variable domain, with the rest obtained from reference TRBV5-1 and TRBJ2-7, is as follows: KAGVTQTPRYLIKTRGQQVTLSCSPISGHRSVSWYQQTPGQGLQFLFEYFSETQRNKGNFPGRFSGRQFSNSRSEMNVSTLELGDSALYLCASSFTGGEQYFGPGTRLTVT.

The chain couples TRBV11-3 to TRBJ2-1; TRBD2 agrees at 9 bases. The junction had 12 bases not matched to a gene; V was cut back by 5 bases and J by 4 bases. The CDR3 is made up of 17 amino acids. CDR1 is SGHNT, CDR2 YENEEA, per germline. CDR3 bases: TGTGCCAGCAGCCAAGGAAAAACTAGCGGGCGTTACAATGAGCAGTTCTTC. Residues: CASSQGKTSGRYNEQFF.

The chain is built from TRBV25-1 and TRBJ2-7; D gene ambiguous. This CDR3 is built from 14 residues. Looked up from germline, CDR1 is MGHDK and CDR2 is SYGVNS. V was cut by 6 bases and J by 5 bases, with 17 bases left in between. Written as DNA, the CDR3 is TGTGCCAGCAGCTTGTTTAGCTCTGTCGACGAGCAGTACTTC. Residues: CASSLFSSVDEQYF.

Concerning this clone: Sequence at one end of the junction differs from germline and may be a read error. The chain has TRBV7-7 and TRBJ2-1, with 11 bases lining up with TRBD2. Per the germline V gene, CDR1 is SSHAT and CDR2 is FNYEAQ (reference sequence). This CDR3 is 15 amino acids long. The CDR3 region is CASSLGTSGGDEQFF. CDR3 nucleotide sequence: TGTGCTAGCAGCCTCGGGACTAGCGGTGGGGATGAGCAGTTCTTC.

The CDR3 region is CASSKRRKDRGGDQPQHF. In DNA, the CDR3 is TGTGCCAGCAGCAAAAGGAGGAAAGACAGGGGAGGGGATCAGCCCCAGCATTTT. The chain is built from TRBV21-1 and TRBJ1-5; TRBD1 reflects the table's D call only, with no check against the DNA. TRBV21-1 represents a pseudogene. The CDR3 is made up of 18 amino acids.

This clone was seen a handful of times. The rearrangement uses TRBV18 and TRBJ2-5, with 7 bases matching TRBD1. The CDR3 contains 20 residues. Germline lookup yields CDR1 KGHSH and CDR2 LQKENI. With V trimmed by 4 bases and J by 5 bases, 25 bases remained unmatched. As DNA, the CDR3 is TGTGCCAGCTCACGAACCCCCTCGAGACAGGGTCCACAACGAATGGAGACCCAGTACTTC. The encoded protein is CASSRTPSRQGPQRMETQYF. Full variable domain (remainder filled in from reference TRBV18 and TRBJ2-5): NAGVMQNPRHLVRRRGQEARLRCSPMKGHSHVYWYRQLPEEGLKFMVYLQKENIIDESGMPKERFSAEFPKEGPSILRIQQVVRGDSAAYFCASSRTPSRQGPQRMETQYFGPGTRLLVL.

With respect to this clone: Other DNA sequences within the sample encode an identical CDR3. J is TRBJ2-3 and V is TRBV10-3; 10 nucleotides line up with TRBD1. Trimming removed 7 bases from V and 1 base from J; junction bases left unmatched: 2. Germline loops: CDR1 ENHRY, CDR2 SYGVKD. The CDR3 is 14 residues long. The CDR3 spells CAIKGQGGTDTQYF. CDR3 in DNA: TGTGCCATCAAAGGACAGGGGGGCACAGATACGCAGTATTTT.

As regards this clone: Additional DNA sequences in this sample encode the identical CDR3. This sequence joins TRBV6-1 and TRBJ2-1, with unresolved D. The germline V and J ends were trimmed by 4 bases and 0 bases, with 10 bases remaining between them. Per the germline V gene, CDR1 is MNHNS and CDR2 is SASEGT. The CDR3 extends over 15 amino acids. For the CDR3, the DNA is TGTGCCAGCAGTGTAGATAGCTCCTCCTACAATGAGCAGTTCTTC. Translation gives CASSVDSSSYNEQFF.

Ten or more counts support this clone. The V gene is TRBV9, the J gene TRBJ2-2, with D possibly TRBD1 on 6 matching bases. The germline CDR1 and CDR2 sequences are SGDLS and YYNGEE. CDR3 length: 15 amino acids. Deletions cut 3 bases from V and 4 bases from J, with 13 bases between. CDR3 sequence reads: CASSARGFGTGELFF. CDR3 nucleotide sequence: TGTGCCAGCAGCGCCAGGGGATTCGGCACCGGGGAGCTGTTTTTT.

A few counts support this clone. V is TRBV27 and J is TRBJ1-5; TRBD1 might be the D (5 bases). Germline V gives CDR1 MNHEY, CDR2 SMNVEV (reference sequence). V shed 3 bases and J shed 2 bases, with 11 bases lying between them. The length of the CDR3 is 15 residues. CDR3 nucleotide sequence: TGTGCCAGCAGTTTTTTCAGGGTAGGCAATCAGCCCCAGCATTTT. This codes for CASSFFRVGNQPQHF.

This clone was detected a few times. The chain couples TRBV14 to TRBJ2-7; TRBD1 matches at 7 bases. Per the germline V gene, CDR1 is SGHDN and CDR2 is FVKESK. This CDR3 contains 15 residues. Trimming removed 2 bases from V and 4 bases from J; junction bases left unmatched: 8. CDR3 residues: CASSQRSGGIYEQYF. CDR3 in DNA: TGTGCCAGCAGCCAAAGATCAGGGGGTATATACGAGCAGTACTTC.

V usage is TRBV25-1 and J usage is TRBJ2-3, with TRBD2 as a possible D gene (5 bases). Germline V gene data show CDR1 as MGHDK and CDR2 as SYGVNS. The CDR3 has 14 residues. Trimming removed 6 bases from V and 5 bases from J, with 15 bases in between. The CDR3 here is CASRGASWGDTQYF. CDR3 bases: TGTGCCAGCAGGGGCGCTAGCTGGGGAGATACGCAGTATTTT.

The CDR3 DNA follows: TGTGCCAGCAGCTTGGACGGTGGGGCAGTCTATGGCTACACCTTC. This sequence encodes CASSLDGGAVYGYTF. V is TRBV5-4 and J is TRBJ1-2; a weak D match, TRBD1 (5 bases). CDR1 and CDR2 from the germline V gene are SGHNT and YYREEE (reference sequence). V shed 0 bases and J shed 4 bases, with 13 bases lying between them. This CDR3 spans 15 amino acids. Combining the CDR3 with reference TRBV5-4 and TRBJ1-2 gives the whole variable domain ETGVTQSPTHLIKTRGQQVTLRCSSQSGHNTVSWYQQALGQGPQFIFQYYREEENGRGNFPPRFSGLQFPNYSSELNVNALELDDSALYLCASSLDGGAVYGYTFGSGTRLTVV.

This clone appeared a single time. CDR3 in DNA: TGTGCCTGCCGCGGGGGGTGGAGCACTGAAGCTTTCTTT. It yields the protein CACRGGWSTEAFF. The V and J genes are TRBV30 and TRBJ1-1, with D maybe TRBD1 (5 bases). The V gene lost 6 bases and the J gene lost 4 bases, with 15 bases spanning the gap. This CDR3 region has 13 residues. In germline, CDR1 is GTSNPN, CDR2 SVGIG (reference sequence).

The chain carries TRBV29-1 and TRBJ1-2; D unresolved. Trimming removed 1 base at V and 4 bases at J, with 16 bases between. This CDR3 region has 15 residues. Germline CDR1 SQVTM, CDR2 ANQGSEA. CDR3 bases: TGCAGCGTTGAAGGGCGGGGTCACTCCGTCTATGGCTACACCTTC. Its translation is CSVEGRGHSVYGYTF.

This clone has just a few counts. The chain combines TRBV27 with TRBJ1-2; D is unclear. The CDR3 extends over 12 amino acids. Germline CDR1 and CDR2: MNHEY and SMNVEV (reference sequence). V was trimmed by 6 bases and J by 8 bases, leaving 13 bases between them. Here the CDR3 reads CASRKGAVGYTF. The DNA of the CDR3 is TGTGCCAGCAGAAAGGGCGCGGTGGGCTACACCTTC.

The CDR3 DNA follows: TGCAGCGTGGAGACTAGGCCGGGTGAGCAGTTCTTC. Its translation is CSVETRPGEQFF. This chain links TRBV29-1 with TRBJ2-1, with a possible D match to TRBD2 (6 bases). Germline values: CDR1 SQVTM, CDR2 ANQGSEA. The CDR3 is 12 amino acids. V was clipped by 6 bases and J by 9 bases, with 15 bases between them.

As for this clone: The same CDR3 arises from other DNA sequences in this sample as well. The rearrangement uses TRBV19 and TRBJ2-3; TRBD2 matches 10 bases. The ends lost 2 bases at V and 1 base at J; junction bases unmatched: 0. Germline V CDR1 and CDR2: LNHDA, SQIVND (reference sequence). The CDR3 loop spans 15 amino acids. CDR3 sequence (DNA): TGTGCCAGTAGTATACTAGCGGGAGGCACAGATACGCAGTATTTT. As protein: CASSILAGGTDTQYF.